This T cell receptor (beta chain) was identified in a study of blood T cells in healthy people across ages. Study details: Template switching captured about one barcoded beta molecule per two T cells.

Study observations and caveats: Researchers judged that diversity estimates from one million T cells fell short of true values.

A J-beta primer mix and a sample-barcoded 5' primer were used in a second PCR of roughly 6 to 11 cycles. Every molecule of cDNA carried a tag from a template-switch adaptor with 12 random nucleotides. TCRdb used MiXCR to reprocess the 5' RACE reads, holding one entry per CDR3 protein. Found here are around 790,000 distinct CDR3 sequences, around 43% of them singletons; the top ten hold approximately 20%. To note about this clonotype: The antigen remains unidentified.

Trimming left V 4 bases short and J 11 bases short, with 14 bases between. Germline assignment: CDR1 SGHTA and CDR2 FQGTGA. There are 12 residues in the CDR3. This rearrangement joins TRBV7-3 to TRBJ2-5; D not resolved. The origin of this receptor is a man in his fifties or sixties in good health. The sequenced material came from blood. CDR3: CASSYLEDEQYF. The CDR3 DNA reads as TGTGCCAGCAGCTACTTAGAGGATGAGCAGTACTTC.